Listed here is a single TCR beta chain. Recruitment covered 25 or so US areas and drew participants whose ages spanned 18 to 89 years. Participants' own reports of clinical history determined their cohort assignment. Authors' methods: Quantification of nucleated cells was approximated via reference gene primer amplification. Assay used: immunoSEQ multiplex PCR; TCRdb lists only in-frame clones, some missing. For V, J and clone size, that table is used; D and trimming come from the DNA. Among approximately 200,000 clones listed, roughly nine tenths were seen once. Trimming pared 5 bases from V and 5 bases from J, leaving 12 bases between. CDR3 length: 13 amino acids. This sample is part of a study of blood T cell repertoires in COVID-19. Study-level information: PBMCs, B-cell-depleted T cells, or T cells provided the cDNA or gDNA that made up the material.

This TCR derives from a woman aged 18 to 35 in a cohort exposed to, infected with or recovered from COVID-19 (not recorded which). The sequenced sample consisted of PBMCs or T cells enriched from blood (not recorded which). The chain joins TRBV12-3 or TRBV12-4 to TRBJ1-2; D is unclear. The CDR3 region is CASSLSLEYGYTF. In DNA form, the CDR3 reads TGTGCCAGCAGTCTGAGTCTAGAGTATGGCTACACCTTC.